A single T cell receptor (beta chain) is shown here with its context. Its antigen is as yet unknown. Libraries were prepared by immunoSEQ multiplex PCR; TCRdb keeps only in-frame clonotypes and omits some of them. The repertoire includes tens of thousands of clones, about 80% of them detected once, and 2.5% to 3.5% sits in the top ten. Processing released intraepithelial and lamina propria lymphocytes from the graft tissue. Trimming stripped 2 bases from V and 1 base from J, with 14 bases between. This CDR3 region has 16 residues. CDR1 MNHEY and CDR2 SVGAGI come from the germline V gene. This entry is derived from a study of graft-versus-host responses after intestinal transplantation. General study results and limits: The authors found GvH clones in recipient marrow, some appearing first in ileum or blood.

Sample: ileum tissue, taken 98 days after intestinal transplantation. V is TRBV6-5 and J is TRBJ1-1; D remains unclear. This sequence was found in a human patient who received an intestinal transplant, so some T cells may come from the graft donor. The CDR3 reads CASSYPHGPKNTEAFF. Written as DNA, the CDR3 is TGTGCCAGCAGTTACCCCCACGGACCGAAGAACACTGAAGCTTTCTTT.